The clone carrying this T cell receptor beta chain was seen only a few times. Its target is unknown. This specimen belongs to a study of T cell repertoires in cytomegalovirus infection. Across the study: Evidence of both CMV infection and a matching HLA type came from public TCR beta signatures.

The CDR3 contains 15 residues. Per germline, CDR1 SGHAT and CDR2 FQDESV (reference sequence). With 2 bases removed from V and 1 base from J, the gap between germline ends came to 9 bases. The study, taken as a whole, reports: Summed frequency of shared TCR beta families picked out CMV carriers who also had the relevant HLA. CMV-specific TCR beta clonotypes restricted by HLA-C were the ones dominating the ex vivo response.

TCRdb recomputed calls from the reads with MiXCR, one row per CDR3 protein. The profile shows some 450,000 distinct CDR3 sequences, approximately 31% of them singletons. The sequencing input was PBMCs. This chain connects TRBV11-1 to TRBJ2-1, with D possibly TRBD2 on 6 matching bases. The TCR was taken from a human donor in good health (CMV status not recorded). Some clones in this sample may be carry-over from other donors' samples. The CDR3 DNA is TGTGCCAGCAGCTTAAATGCGGGGTCCTACAATGAGCAGTTCTTC. It codes for CASSLNAGSYNEQFF.